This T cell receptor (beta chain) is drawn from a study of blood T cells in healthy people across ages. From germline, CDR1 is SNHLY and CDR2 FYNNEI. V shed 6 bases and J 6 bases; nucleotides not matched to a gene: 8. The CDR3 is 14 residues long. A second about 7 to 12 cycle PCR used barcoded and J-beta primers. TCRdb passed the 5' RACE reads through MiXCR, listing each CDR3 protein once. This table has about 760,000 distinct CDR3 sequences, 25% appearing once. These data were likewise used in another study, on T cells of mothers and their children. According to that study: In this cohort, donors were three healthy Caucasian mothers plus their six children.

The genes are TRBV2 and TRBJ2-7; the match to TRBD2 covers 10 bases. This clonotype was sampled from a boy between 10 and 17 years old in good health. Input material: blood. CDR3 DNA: TGTGCCAGCAGAGGTAGCGGGGGGCCACTCGAGCAGTACTTC. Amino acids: CASRGSGGPLEQYF. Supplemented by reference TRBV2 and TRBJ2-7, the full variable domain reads EPEVTQTPSHQVTQMGQEVILRCVPISNHLYFYWYRQILGQKVEFLVSFYNNEISEKSEIFDDQFSVERPDGSNFTLKIRSTKLEDSAMYFCASRGSGGPLEQYFGPGTRLTVT.